The 19 T cell receptor beta chains in this list originate from one sample, sequenced in a study of T cell responses to AZD1222 COVID-19 vaccine. Clones were sequenced by immunoSEQ multiplex PCR, and TCRdb holds only the in-frame ones, with some missing. The sample has about 160,000 clones, 92% seen once. This specimen was peripheral blood, taken 28 days after the second AZD1222 dose. All receptors come from an adult who received the AZD1222 COVID-19 vaccine.

This chain joins TRBV6-5 and TRBJ1-4; D unclear. The CDR3 spans 14 residues. Germline CDR1 reads MNHEY; CDR2 reads SVGAGI. Trimming took off 0 bases at V and 8 bases at J, with 10 bases between the two ends. CDR3 amino acids: CASSYSNLPEKLFF. The CDR3 coding sequence is TGTGCCAGCAGTTACTCGAATCTGCCAGAAAAACTGTTTTTT.

The V call is TRBV7-2, the J call TRBJ2-3, with a weak D call TRBD2 (6 bases). This CDR3 spans 13 amino acids. Trimming shortened V by 5 bases and J by 14 bases, and 20 bases separated the two germline ends. Per germline, CDR1 SGHTA and CDR2 FQGNSA. CDR3 sequence (DNA): TGTGCCAGCAGCCACTCGACTAGTCGAACGGGGTATTTT. Translated, it gives CASSHSTSRTGYF.

The chain combines TRBV27 with TRBJ1-2; D unclear. Trimming took 5 bases from V and 4 from J, leaving 14 bases between them. Germline V gives CDR1 MNHEY, CDR2 SMNVEV (reference sequence). The CDR3 contains 14 residues. CDR3 in amino acids: CASSPREDFYGYTF. In DNA form, the CDR3 reads TGTGCCAGCAGTCCTCGCGAGGACTTCTATGGCTACACCTTC.

The rearrangement uses TRBV27 and TRBJ1-6; D unresolved. This CDR3 contains 13 residues. V was cut by 4 bases and J by 7 bases, with 8 bases left in between. Per germline, CDR1 MNHEY and CDR2 SMNVEV (reference sequence). The chain's CDR3 is CASSSLGNSPLHF. CDR3 coding DNA: TGTGCCAGCAGTTCGTTGGGAAATTCACCCCTCCACTTT.

V gene TRBV5-6 combines with J gene TRBJ2-1; the D is unclear. V dropped 4 bases and J dropped 1 base, with 18 bases sitting between them. Germline CDR1 reads SGHDT; CDR2 reads YYEEEE. This CDR3 spans 17 amino acids. CDR3 in DNA: TGTGCCAGCAGCCTCTGGTCGGGTGGGTTTTCCTACAATGAGCAGTTCTTC. It specifies CASSLWSGGFSYNEQFF.

This rearrangement joins TRBV6-4 to TRBJ1-2; D perhaps matches TRBD1 (6 bases). Deletions cut 3 bases from V and 5 bases from J, with 16 bases between. The CDR3 extends over 15 amino acids. The germline gives CDR1 MRHNA, CDR2 SNTAGT. This CDR3 is CASSEGAGAGYGYTF. CDR3 nucleotide sequence: TGTGCCAGCAGTGAAGGGGCAGGGGCAGGTTATGGCTACACCTTC.

The rearrangement links TRBV7-2 to TRBJ1-4; maybe TRBD1 (5 bases). The germline V and J ends were trimmed by 5 bases and 7 bases, with 11 bases remaining between them. The CDR3 totals 13 residues. CDR1 is SGHTA and CDR2 is FQGNSA in the germline V gene. This chain's CDR3 is CASSPGHFEKLFF. The CDR3 nucleotides are TGTGCCAGCAGCCCCGGACATTTTGAAAAACTGTTTTTT.

This rearrangement joins TRBV4-1 to TRBJ1-1; D is ambiguous. The V gene's germline CDR1 is MGHRA and CDR2 YSYEKL. CDR3 length equals 14 residues. V was clipped by 2 bases and J by 0 bases, with 7 bases between them. The CDR3 loop reads CASSQSHLNTEAFF. The CDR3 DNA sequence: TGCGCCAGCAGCCAAAGTCATCTGAACACTGAAGCTTTCTTT.

This clone came up once. CDR3: CASSVTEGNQPQHF. CDR3 nucleotide sequence: TGCGCCAGCAGTGTGACAGAGGGCAATCAGCCCCAGCATTTT. The genes are TRBV10-2 and TRBJ1-5, with D possibly TRBD1 on 5 matching bases. The CDR3 is made up of 14 amino acids. The germline CDR1 and CDR2 sequences are WSHSY and SAAADI. The V end lost 4 bases, the J end lost 2 bases, and 9 bases lay between the germline ends.

This rearrangement joins TRBV25-1 to TRBJ2-7, with D perhaps TRBD1 or TRBD2 (5 bases each). Per the germline V gene, CDR1 is MGHDK and CDR2 is SYGVNS. The V end lost 6 bases, the J end lost 0 bases, and 9 bases lay between the germline ends. The CDR3 has 13 residues. CDR3 in DNA: TGTGCCAGCAGCGGGGCCACCTCCTACGAGCAGTACTTC. Its protein product is CASSGATSYEQYF.

This chain joins TRBV18 and TRBJ1-3; perhaps TRBD1 as D (6 bases). The CDR3 is 18 amino acids. The V gene's germline CDR1 is KGHSH and CDR2 LQKENI. The ends were cut back, 0 bases at V and 1 base at J, with 16 bases in the middle. The CDR3 protein is CASSPPTAQQGSGNTIYF. The CDR3 region has the DNA TGTGCCAGCTCACCACCAACCGCGCAACAGGGATCTGGAAACACCATATATTTT. The entire variable domain, with the rest obtained from reference TRBV18 and TRBJ1-3, is as follows: NAGVMQNPRHLVRRRGQEARLRCSPMKGHSHVYWYRQLPEEGLKFMVYLQKENIIDESGMPKERFSAEFPKEGPSILRIQQVVRGDSAAYFCASSPPTAQQGSGNTIYFGEGSWLTVV.

The V call is TRBV7-6, the J call TRBJ2-2; the match to TRBD2 covers 14 bases. Per the germline V gene, CDR1 is SGHVS and CDR2 is FNYEAQ. V lost 5 bases, J lost 6 bases, and 8 bases stayed unmatched. The CDR3 length is 17 residues. CDR3 in amino acids: CASSRLAGGDYPGELFF. The CDR3 DNA follows: TGTGCCAGCAGCCGACTAGCGGGGGGGGATTACCCCGGGGAGCTGTTTTTT.

J is TRBJ1-2 and V is TRBV11-2; D is possibly TRBD1 (5 bases). This CDR3 spans 14 amino acids. Germline assignment: CDR1 SGHAT and CDR2 FQNNGV. V dropped 1 base and J dropped 4 bases, with 10 bases sitting between them. CDR3 in DNA: TGTGCCAGCAGCTTAGCCGGGGCGGGCTATGGCTACACCTTC. Protein: CASSLAGAGYGYTF.

The chain has TRBV27 and TRBJ1-6, with D perhaps matching TRBD1 (6 bases). Trimming shortened V by 5 bases and J by 9 bases, and 17 bases separated the two germline ends. This CDR3 contains 15 residues. Germline-derived CDR1 and CDR2 are MNHEY and SMNVEV (reference sequence). The CDR3 loop is CASSTGVRGGSPLHF. The CDR3, as DNA: TGTGCCAGCAGTACCGGTGTCCGAGGGGGTTCACCCCTCCACTTT.

This chain uses TRBV6-2 or TRBV6-3 with TRBJ2-7, with 8 positions matching TRBD1. CDR1 and CDR2 from the germline V gene are MNHEY and SVGEGT. Losses at the gene ends were 2 bases for V and 4 bases for J; bases not matched to a gene: 1. The CDR3 is made up of 13 amino acids. DNA for the CDR3: TGTGCCAGCAGTTACACAGGGGGATACGAGCAGTACTTC. It yields the protein CASSYTGGYEQYF.

This rearrangement joins TRBV4-1 to TRBJ1-5, with TRBD1 as a possible D gene (5 bases). CDR1 and CDR2 (germline): MGHRA, YSYEKL. The CDR3 runs 15 residues. V shed 1 base and J shed 6 bases, with 13 bases lying between them. CDR3 nucleotide sequence: TGCGCCAGCAGCCAAGCGGTAAGGGGCGGTCAGCCCCAGCATTTT. Its protein is CASSQAVRGGQPQHF.

This clone was recorded once. The chain links TRBV6-5 to TRBJ2-7, with D tentatively TRBD2 (5 bases). Germline assignment: CDR1 MNHEY and CDR2 SVGAGI. This CDR3 region has 15 residues. The V end was cut by 3 bases, the J end by 0 bases, with 12 bases between. The DNA of the CDR3 is TGTGCCAGCAGTTATCGGGGAGAAGCCTCCTACGAGCAGTACTTC. Translating it yields CASSYRGEASYEQYF.

The chain recombines TRBV28 with TRBJ1-2, with D unclear. Germline-derived CDR1 and CDR2 are MDHEN and SYDVKM. V gave up 5 bases and J gave up 0 bases, with 19 bases separating them. The CDR3 is 17 residues long. DNA of the CDR3: TGTGCCAGCAGTCCCCTCGTGGCAGACGCTACTAACTATGGCTACACCTTC. Protein: CASSPLVADATNYGYTF.

J is TRBJ2-1 and V is TRBV7-9, with a possible D match to TRBD1 (5 bases). Per the germline V gene, CDR1 is SEHNR and CDR2 is FQNEAQ (reference sequence). V was pared by 0 bases and J by 4 bases, with 10 bases between. This CDR3 has 15 residues. The CDR3 DNA reads TGTGCCAGCAGCTTAGCAGAGACAGTATACAATGAGCAGTTCTTC. Its protein product is CASSLAETVYNEQFF.